This TCR beta chain is drawn from a study of T cell repertoires in cytomegalovirus infection. Study summary: TCR beta signatures that were public indicated CMV infection and matching HLA type.

About this clonotype itself: Its antigen is unknown.

Whole-study findings and limits: It was HLA-C-restricted CMV-specific TCR beta clonotypes that dominated the response ex vivo. Frequencies of public TCR beta families were cumulated, and this identified carriers of CMV plus the relevant HLA.

V was shortened by 4 bases and J by 4 bases, with 17 bases between the two germline ends. Germline V gives CDR1 MGHRA, CDR2 YSYEKL. This CDR3 is 16 amino acids long. TCRdb re-called the reads through MiXCR, storing one row per CDR3 protein. The table includes about 180,000 distinct CDR3 sequences, roughly 17% detected once. The sequencing input was CD8+ T cells from PBMCs. This clonotype was sampled from a human donor in good health (CMV status not recorded). Some clones in this sample may be carry-over from other donors' samples. The chain joins TRBV4-1 to TRBJ2-1; D is possibly TRBD1 (6 bases). CDR3 nucleotides: TGCGCCAGCAGCCCAGATCACAGGGACCGATACAATGAGCAGTTCTTC. This translates into CASSPDHRDRYNEQFF.